Listed below are T cell receptor beta chains from one sample, sequenced in a study of shared clonotypes between healthy human individuals. Profiled with immunoSEQ multiplex PCR; TCRdb holds only in-frame clones, not every one. The data show about 360,000 clones, about 70% seen once. The sample comprised memory CD4+ T cells sorted from blood. The receptors stem from a man in his thirties or forties in good health. Each CDR3 is given with its conserved first and last residue. The order of the fields is clone size, D gene, V gene, J gene, CDR3 DNA, CDR3 protein. A D gene is named only where the DNA matches it firmly. Size is omitted from some rows. Given values are once, few, many or a class for expanded clones.

clone_size: -
d_call: TRBD2
v_call: TRBV6-6
j_call: TRBJ2-1
cdr3_nt: TGTGCCAGCAGAGCGGGAACACGCCAAGGGCAGTTCTTC
cdr3_aa: CASRAGTRQGQFF

clone_size: -
d_call: TRBD2
v_call: TRBV7-2
j_call: TRBJ2-1
cdr3_nt: TGTGCCAGCAGCTTAGGGGGCGGGAGGGCATTTAGGAATGAGCAGTTCTTC
cdr3_aa: CASSLGGGRAFRNEQFF

clone_size: -
d_call: -
v_call: TRBV2
j_call: TRBJ2-5
cdr3_nt: TGTGCCAGCGGGGGGGCACAAGAGACCCAGTACTTC
cdr3_aa: CASGGAQETQYF

clone_size: -
d_call: TRBD2
v_call: TRBV4-3
j_call: TRBJ2-7
cdr3_nt: TGCGCCAGCAGCCAAGAAGCGGGAGGATGGGACGAGCAGTACTTC
cdr3_aa: CASSQEAGGWDEQYF

clone_size: -
d_call: -
v_call: TRBV4-3
j_call: TRBJ2-3
cdr3_nt: TGCGCCAGCAGCCAAGATAACAGTCTGAGTGCGGATACGCAGTATTTT
cdr3_aa: CASSQDNSLSADTQYF

clone_size: -
d_call: -
v_call: TRBV14
j_call: TRBJ2-2
cdr3_nt: TGTGCCAGCAGCCAAGATCAGGGGTGGGAGCTGTTTTTT
cdr3_aa: CASSQDQGWELFF

clone_size: -
d_call: -
v_call: TRBV28
j_call: TRBJ1-2
cdr3_nt: TGTGCCAGCAGTTTAAGGAATGGCTACACCTTC
cdr3_aa: CASSLRNGYTF

clone_size: -
d_call: -
v_call: TRBV2
j_call: TRBJ1-3
cdr3_nt: TGTGCCAGCGAGTCCTCTGGAAACACCATATATTTT
cdr3_aa: CASESSGNTIYF

clone_size: -
d_call: -
v_call: TRBV12-1
j_call: TRBJ1-5
cdr3_nt: TGTGCCAGCAGCTTTGCGGGACAGGCCCATAGCAATCAGCCCCAGCATTTT
cdr3_aa: CASSFAGQAHSNQPQHF

clone_size: few
d_call: -
v_call: TRBV18
j_call: TRBJ2-7
cdr3_nt: TGTGCCAGCTCTCCGACGACGGGGGAGCAGTACTTC
cdr3_aa: CASSPTTGEQYF

clone_size: -
d_call: TRBD2
v_call: TRBV7-2
j_call: TRBJ2-1
cdr3_nt: TGTGCCAGCAGCGGGGCTAGCGGGGGAGCAGGTGAGCAGTTCTTC
cdr3_aa: CASSGASGGAGEQFF

clone_size: few
d_call: TRBD2
v_call: TRBV2
j_call: TRBJ2-2
cdr3_nt: TGTGCCAGCAGTCCGACTAGCGGGTTCACCGGGGAGCTGTTTTTT
cdr3_aa: CASSPTSGFTGELFF

clone_size: -
d_call: TRBD2
v_call: TRBV2
j_call: TRBJ2-1
cdr3_nt: TGTGCCACCAGAAAAGCGGGAGGGGGGGTTAGAGATGAGCAGTTCTTC
cdr3_aa: CATRKAGGGVRDEQFF

clone_size: few
d_call: -
v_call: TRBV29-1
j_call: TRBJ2-7
cdr3_nt: TGCAGCGTTGGAGGGGCACTTAGCTCCTACGAGCAGTACTTC
cdr3_aa: CSVGGALSSYEQYF

clone_size: -
d_call: -
v_call: TRBV5-4
j_call: TRBJ2-5
cdr3_nt: TGTGCCAGCAGCGCGACAGGACAAGAGACCCAGTACTTC
cdr3_aa: CASSATGQETQYF

clone_size: -
d_call: -
v_call: TRBV30
j_call: TRBJ1-1
cdr3_nt: TGTGCCTGGAGTGTACTGAACACTGAAGCTTTCTTT
cdr3_aa: CAWSVLNTEAFF

clone_size: -
d_call: TRBD2
v_call: TRBV5-4
j_call: TRBJ2-1
cdr3_nt: TGTGCCAGCAGCCGGGAGGGCGGGAGCATTCCGAATGAGCAGTTCTTC
cdr3_aa: CASSREGGSIPNEQFF

clone_size: -
d_call: TRBD1
v_call: TRBV9
j_call: TRBJ2-3
cdr3_nt: TGTGCCAGCAGCACCACCCCCGGGACAGGGGGTCGGGATACGCAGTATTTT
cdr3_aa: CASSTTPGTGGRDTQYF

clone_size: -
d_call: -
v_call: TRBV28
j_call: TRBJ1-5
cdr3_nt: TGTGCCAGCAGTTTTGCCTCCCGACAGCCCCAGCATTTT
cdr3_aa: CASSFASRQPQHF

clone_size: -
d_call: -
v_call: TRBV6-6
j_call: TRBJ2-1
cdr3_nt: TGTGCCAGCAGTTACTCTTCAGGGAATGAGCAGTTCTTC
cdr3_aa: CASSYSSGNEQFF

clone_size: few
d_call: -
v_call: TRBV5-5
j_call: TRBJ2-5
cdr3_nt: TGTGCCAGCAGTTTTACCAGGGAGACCCAGTACTTC
cdr3_aa: CASSFTRETQYF

clone_size: -
d_call: -
v_call: TRBV15
j_call: TRBJ2-7
cdr3_nt: TGTGCCACCAGCGGGGGCTACGGGGCTTCCTACGAGCAGTACTTC
cdr3_aa: CATSGGYGASYEQYF

clone_size: -
d_call: -
v_call: TRBV28
j_call: TRBJ1-1
cdr3_nt: TGTGCCAGCAGTTTAGTGGTTAACACTGAAGCTTTCTTT
cdr3_aa: CASSLVVNTEAFF

clone_size: -
d_call: TRBD1
v_call: TRBV10-3
j_call: TRBJ1-1
cdr3_nt: TGTGCCATCAGTGAGTCGATACAGGGGAGCACTGAAGCTTTCTTT
cdr3_aa: CAISESIQGSTEAFF

clone_size: -
d_call: -
v_call: TRBV6-1
j_call: TRBJ2-7
cdr3_nt: TGTGCCAGCAGTGAAGGTGTGGGACGAAGGGCCTACGAGCAGTACTTC
cdr3_aa: CASSEGVGRRAYEQYF

clone_size: -
d_call: TRBD1
v_call: TRBV7-9
j_call: TRBJ1-6
cdr3_nt: TGTGCCAGCGGGACAGCTACAAATTCACCCCTCCACTTT
cdr3_aa: CASGTATNSPLHF

clone_size: -
d_call: TRBD2
v_call: TRBV5-4
j_call: TRBJ2-3
cdr3_nt: TGTGCCAGCAGCCACGGACTAGCGGGACCCAAGAGCACAGATACGCAGTATTTT
cdr3_aa: CASSHGLAGPKSTDTQYF

clone_size: -
d_call: -
v_call: TRBV7-3
j_call: TRBJ2-3
cdr3_nt: TGTGCCAGCAGCAGGGGTTCGGGCACAGATACGCAGTATTTT
cdr3_aa: CASSRGSGTDTQYF

clone_size: -
d_call: -
v_call: TRBV18
j_call: TRBJ2-1
cdr3_nt: TGTGCCAGCTCACCAGGGCCCAACAATGAGCAGTTCTTC
cdr3_aa: CASSPGPNNEQFF

clone_size: -
d_call: -
v_call: TRBV18
j_call: TRBJ1-2
cdr3_nt: TGTGCCAGCTCCCGCGATCGACAGTCAGCGGCAAGCGGCTACACCTTC
cdr3_aa: CASSRDRQSAASGYTF

clone_size: many
d_call: -
v_call: TRBV9
j_call: TRBJ1-4
cdr3_nt: TGTGCCAGCAGCATACAGGGAGCTAATGAAAAACTGTTTTTT
cdr3_aa: CASSIQGANEKLFF

clone_size: -
d_call: -
v_call: TRBV5-6
j_call: TRBJ2-3
cdr3_nt: TGTGCCAGCAGCTTGGTTGAGAGTGCTTTCGGCACAGATACGCAGTATTTT
cdr3_aa: CASSLVESAFGTDTQYF

clone_size: once
d_call: TRBD2
v_call: TRBV7-2
j_call: TRBJ2-3
cdr3_nt: TGTGCCAGCAGCTTGTCTAGCGGGGCAGATACGCAGTATTTT
cdr3_aa: CASSLSSGADTQYF

clone_size: -
d_call: -
v_call: TRBV7-9
j_call: TRBJ1-5
cdr3_nt: TGTGCCAGCAGCAGGGGGGGCAATCAGCCCCAGCATTTT
cdr3_aa: CASSRGGNQPQHF

clone_size: -
d_call: TRBD2
v_call: TRBV5-4
j_call: TRBJ2-5
cdr3_nt: TGTGCCAGCAGCCGGCCCGGGGGGGGGTCTGAGGAGACCCAGTACTTC
cdr3_aa: CASSRPGGGSEETQYF

clone_size: -
d_call: TRBD1
v_call: TRBV6-1
j_call: TRBJ2-7
cdr3_nt: TGTGCCAGCAGTGGGACAGGTTCCGAGCAGTACTTC
cdr3_aa: CASSGTGSEQYF

clone_size: -
d_call: -
v_call: TRBV6-6
j_call: TRBJ1-2
cdr3_nt: TGTGCCAGCAGTTATCAGGTGCTCATAGGCTATGGCTACACCTTC
cdr3_aa: CASSYQVLIGYGYTF

clone_size: -
d_call: -
v_call: TRBV10-1
j_call: TRBJ2-1
cdr3_nt: TGCGCCAGCAGTGGGACCACCTTGGGGGATGAGCAGTTCTTC
cdr3_aa: CASSGTTLGDEQFF

clone_size: -
d_call: -
v_call: TRBV5-1
j_call: TRBJ2-1
cdr3_nt: TGCGCCAGCAGCCCCCAGGGCCAATCCAATGAGCAGTTCTTC
cdr3_aa: CASSPQGQSNEQFF

clone_size: -
d_call: -
v_call: TRBV11-3
j_call: TRBJ2-7
cdr3_nt: TGTGCCAGCAGCCCAGGGGTAGGCGAGCAGTACTTC
cdr3_aa: CASSPGVGEQYF

clone_size: -
d_call: -
v_call: TRBV7-9
j_call: TRBJ2-3
cdr3_nt: TGTGCCAGCAGCTTAGACAGTCCAGATACGCAGTATTTT
cdr3_aa: CASSLDSPDTQYF

clone_size: -
d_call: -
v_call: TRBV6-1
j_call: TRBJ1-4
cdr3_nt: TGTGCCAGCAGTGAATTCGGAGGAGAAAAACTGTTTTTT
cdr3_aa: CASSEFGGEKLFF

clone_size: once
d_call: -
v_call: TRBV5-4
j_call: TRBJ1-6
cdr3_nt: TGTGCCAGCACCCTCTACAATTCGAGAGCTGTGCATCCCCTCCACTTT
cdr3_aa: CASTLYNSRAVHPLHF

clone_size: -
d_call: TRBD2
v_call: TRBV2
j_call: TRBJ2-7
cdr3_nt: TGTGCCAGCTTCGGGACTAGCGGGTCCACGGCCTACGAGCAGTACTTC
cdr3_aa: CASFGTSGSTAYEQYF

clone_size: few
d_call: TRBD1
v_call: TRBV28
j_call: TRBJ2-4
cdr3_nt: TGTGCCAGCAGTCTCCCGCCGGGACAGGGGGCATCGATGGCCAAAAACATTCAGTACTTC
cdr3_aa: CASSLPPGQGASMAKNIQYF

clone_size: -
d_call: -
v_call: TRBV25-1
j_call: TRBJ1-3
cdr3_nt: TGTGCCAGCAGTGTCCCAGGGGCTGGAAACACCATATATTTT
cdr3_aa: CASSVPGAGNTIYF